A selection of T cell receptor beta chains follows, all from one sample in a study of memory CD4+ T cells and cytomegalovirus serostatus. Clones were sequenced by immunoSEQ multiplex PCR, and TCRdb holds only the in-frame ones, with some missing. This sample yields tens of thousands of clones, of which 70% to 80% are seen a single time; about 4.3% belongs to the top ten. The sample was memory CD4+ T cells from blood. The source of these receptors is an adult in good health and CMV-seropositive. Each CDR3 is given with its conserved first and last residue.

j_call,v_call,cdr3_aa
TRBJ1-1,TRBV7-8,CASSFSGTEAFF
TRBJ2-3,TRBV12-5,CASGTTDTQYF
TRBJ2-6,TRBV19,CASKRAGANVLTF
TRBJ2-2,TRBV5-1,CASSEKGGYSTNTGELFF
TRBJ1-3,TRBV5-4,CASSLEDLTISGNTIYF
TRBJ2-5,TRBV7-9,CASSQTGFGGETQYF
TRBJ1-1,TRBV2,CASNDVGGPEAFF
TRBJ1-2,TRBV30,CAWSLLWAPNNYGYTF
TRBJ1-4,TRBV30,CACIPPSDEKLFF
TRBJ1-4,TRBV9,CASSVGVRGLATNEKLFF
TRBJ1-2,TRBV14,CASSLSLKGYGYTF
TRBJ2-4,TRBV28,CASSLSGNRNIQYF
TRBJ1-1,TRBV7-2,CASSLSSREDRAFF
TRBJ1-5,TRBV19,CASREGQGDRRNQPQHF
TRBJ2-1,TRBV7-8,CASGQGEQFF
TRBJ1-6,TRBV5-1,CASSTRQGTLHF
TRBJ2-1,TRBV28,CASGFSGTGAYNEQFF
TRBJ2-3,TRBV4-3,CASSSSGAAGAADTQYF
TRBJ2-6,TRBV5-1,CASSMTSGANVLTF